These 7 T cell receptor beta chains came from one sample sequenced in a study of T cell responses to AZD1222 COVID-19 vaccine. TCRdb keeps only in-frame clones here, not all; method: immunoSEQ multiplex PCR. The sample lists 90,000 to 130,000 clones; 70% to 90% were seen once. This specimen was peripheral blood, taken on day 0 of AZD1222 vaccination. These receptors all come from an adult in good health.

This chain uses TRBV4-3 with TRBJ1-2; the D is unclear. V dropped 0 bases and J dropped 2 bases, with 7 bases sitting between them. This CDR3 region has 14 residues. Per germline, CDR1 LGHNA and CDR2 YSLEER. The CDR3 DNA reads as TGCGCCAGCAGCCAAGATAGCCAGAACTATGGCTACACCTTC. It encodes CASSQDSQNYGYTF.

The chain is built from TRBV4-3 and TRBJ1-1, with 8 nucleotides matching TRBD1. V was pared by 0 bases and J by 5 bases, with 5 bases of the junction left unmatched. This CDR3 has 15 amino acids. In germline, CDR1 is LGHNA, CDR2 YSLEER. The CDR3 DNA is TGCGCCAGCAGCCAAGATTGGACAGGGCGTACTGAAGCTTTCTTT. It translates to CASSQDWTGRTEAFF.

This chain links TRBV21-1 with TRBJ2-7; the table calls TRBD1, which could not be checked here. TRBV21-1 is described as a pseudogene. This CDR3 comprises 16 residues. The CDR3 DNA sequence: TGTGCCAGCAGCCTCCCCCCGGGACATCTCGCCTACGAGCAGTACTTC. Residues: CASSLPPGHLAYEQYF.

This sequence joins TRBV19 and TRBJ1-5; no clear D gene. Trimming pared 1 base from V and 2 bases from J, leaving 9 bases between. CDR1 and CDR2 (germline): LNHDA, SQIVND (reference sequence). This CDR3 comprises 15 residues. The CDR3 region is CASSIAPEGNQPQHF. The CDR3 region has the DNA TGTGCCAGTAGTATAGCGCCAGAGGGCAATCAGCCCCAGCATTTT.

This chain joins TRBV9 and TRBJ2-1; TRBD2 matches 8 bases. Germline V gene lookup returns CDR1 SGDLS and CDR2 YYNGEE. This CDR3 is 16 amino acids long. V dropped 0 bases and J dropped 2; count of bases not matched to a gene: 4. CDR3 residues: CASSVVTSGPYNEQFF. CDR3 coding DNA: TGTGCCAGCAGCGTAGTCACTAGCGGACCCTACAATGAGCAGTTCTTC.

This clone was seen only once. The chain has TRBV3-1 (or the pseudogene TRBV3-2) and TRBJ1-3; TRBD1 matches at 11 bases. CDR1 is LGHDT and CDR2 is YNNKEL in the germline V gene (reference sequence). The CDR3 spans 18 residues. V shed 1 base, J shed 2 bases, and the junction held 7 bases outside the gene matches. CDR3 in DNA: TGTGCCAGCAGCCAAGTACCGGGACAGGGGGGTACTGGAAACACCATATATTTT. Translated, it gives CASSQVPGQGGTGNTIYF.

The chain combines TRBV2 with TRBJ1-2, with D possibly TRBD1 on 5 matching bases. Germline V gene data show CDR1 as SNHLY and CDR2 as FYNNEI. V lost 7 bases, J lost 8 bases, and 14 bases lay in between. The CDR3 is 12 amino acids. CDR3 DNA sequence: TGTGCCAGCAATGCCGGGGGTAAAGGCTACACCTTC. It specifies CASNAGGKGYTF.